This T cell receptor beta chain was sequenced in a study of T-cell memory formation after mild COVID-19. This clonotype has ten or more counts. TCRdb ran MiXCR on the 5' RACE reads and lists one entry per CDR3 protein. The sample yields roughly 620,000 distinct CDR3 sequences, more than 15% seen once. This CDR3 has 18 residues. Between the trimmed V and J ends, which lost 0 bases and 2 bases, there was a span of 18 bases. Germline V gene lookup returns CDR1 LGHNT and CDR2 FRNRAP. The chain uses TRBV12-5 and TRBJ2-3; D is unresolved. This receptor was identified in an adult woman who had mild COVID-19 (a few samples of this study predate the infection). Cell type and time point are not known. The sequenced material came from PBMCs or a T cell subset sorted from them (not recorded which). The CDR3 spells CASGLVLYRGPTTDTQYF. In DNA, the CDR3 is TGTGCTAGTGGTTTGGTACTATACAGAGGCCCGACCACAGATACGCAGTATTTT.